The clone carrying this T cell receptor (beta chain) showed up many times. What it binds is unknown. Researchers took RNA transcripts and amplified TCR beta CDR3 regions from them. The authors performed first-round RT-PCR with HTBI primers and then a second-round multiplex PCR. TCRdb called the multiplex PCR reads again in MiXCR, with one record for every CDR3 protein. The data contain hundreds of thousands of distinct CDR3 sequences, roughly 20% of them singletons. This entry comes from a study of Graves' ophthalmopathy and Graves' hyperthyroidism. Study information: The blood sample was drawn at first diagnosis and before any treatment. The study's findings and limits: The model flagged ophthalmopathy progression at around 70% sensitivity and 72% to 75% specificity. Detected in blood as well were most expanded thyroid clonotypes with frequency above 0.001.

Germline assignment: CDR1 SGHTA and CDR2 FQGNSA. The CDR3 is made up of 14 amino acids. V was cut by 5 bases and J by 2 bases, with 13 bases left in between. People with hyperthyroidism were aged 18 to 65 and newly diagnosed, under 2 months' duration. Material: peripheral blood. The V gene is TRBV7-2, the J gene TRBJ2-7; D possibly corresponds to TRBD2 (7 bases). The sequence came from a woman aged 18-29 years with stable Graves' hyperthyroidism. In DNA, the CDR3 is TGTGCCAGCAGCGGCGGGGGCGTACCCTACGAGCAGTACTTC. Protein: CASSGGGVPYEQYF.